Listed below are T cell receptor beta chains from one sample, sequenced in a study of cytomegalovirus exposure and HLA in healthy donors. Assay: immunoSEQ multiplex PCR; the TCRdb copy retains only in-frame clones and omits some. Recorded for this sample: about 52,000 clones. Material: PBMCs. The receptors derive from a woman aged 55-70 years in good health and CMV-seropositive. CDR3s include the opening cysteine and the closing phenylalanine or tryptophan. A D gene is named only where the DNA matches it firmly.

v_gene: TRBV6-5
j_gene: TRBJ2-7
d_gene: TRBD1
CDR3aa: CASSYDRDRGSEQYF
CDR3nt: TGTGCCAGCAGTTACGACCGGGACAGGGGGAGCGAGCAGTACTTC

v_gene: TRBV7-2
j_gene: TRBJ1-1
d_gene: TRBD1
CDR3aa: CASSLEGTGRTEAFF
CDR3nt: TGTGCCAGCAGCTTAGAAGGGACAGGGCGGACTGAAGCTTTCTTT

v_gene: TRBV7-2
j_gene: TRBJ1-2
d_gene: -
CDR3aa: CASSLVYSDYGYTF
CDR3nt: TGTGCCAGCAGCTTAGTGTACAGTGACTATGGCTACACCTTC

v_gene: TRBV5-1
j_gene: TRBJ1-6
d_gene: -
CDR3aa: CASSRDTGNSPLHF
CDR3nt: TGCGCCAGCAGCAGGGATACGGGGAATTCACCCCTCCACTTT

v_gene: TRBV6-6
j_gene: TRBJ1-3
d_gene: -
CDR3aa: CASSSSRDTGNTIYF
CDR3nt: TGTGCCAGCAGTTCCAGCCGGGACACTGGAAACACCATATATTTT

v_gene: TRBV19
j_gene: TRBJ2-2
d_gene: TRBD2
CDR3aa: CASEQRGGPTGELFF
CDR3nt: TGTGCCAGTGAACAGCGGGGGGGCCCGACCGGGGAGCTGTTTTTT

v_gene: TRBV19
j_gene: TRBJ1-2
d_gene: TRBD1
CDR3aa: CASRPQGVYGYTF
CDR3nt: TGTGCCAGTAGGCCTCAGGGGGTCTATGGCTACACCTTC

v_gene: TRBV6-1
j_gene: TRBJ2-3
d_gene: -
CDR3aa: CASSEGGDGADTQYF
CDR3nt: TGTGCCAGCAGTGAAGGCGGGGATGGTGCGGATACGCAGTATTTT

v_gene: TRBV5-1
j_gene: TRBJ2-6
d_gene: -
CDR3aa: CASSATGSGANVLTF
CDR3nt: TGCGCCAGCAGCGCCACAGGCTCTGGGGCCAACGTCCTGACTTTC

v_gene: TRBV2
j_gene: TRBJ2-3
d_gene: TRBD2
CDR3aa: CASSPPWGGTSTDTQYF
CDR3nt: TGTGCCAGCAGTCCCCCCTGGGGGGGGACTTCCACAGATACGCAGTATTTT

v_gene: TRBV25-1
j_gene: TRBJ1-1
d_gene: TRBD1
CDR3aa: CASSEIRDRDTEAFF
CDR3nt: TGTGCCAGCAGTGAAATCCGGGACAGGGACACTGAAGCTTTCTTT

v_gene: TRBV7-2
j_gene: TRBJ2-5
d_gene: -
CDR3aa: CASSLFAGLSPETQYF
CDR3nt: TGTGCCAGCAGCTTATTCGCAGGGTTGAGTCCGGAGACCCAGTACTTC

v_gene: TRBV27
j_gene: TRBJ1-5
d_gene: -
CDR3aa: CASTAGANQPQHF
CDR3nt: TGTGCCAGCACTGCGGGTGCCAATCAGCCCCAGCATTTT

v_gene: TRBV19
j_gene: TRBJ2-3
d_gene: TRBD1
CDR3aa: CASSARQGSTDTQYF
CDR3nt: TGTGCCAGTAGTGCCCGACAGGGGAGCACAGATACGCAGTATTTT

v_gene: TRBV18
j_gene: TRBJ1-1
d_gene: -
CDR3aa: CASSPVPGRGYMNTEAFF
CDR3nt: TGTGCCAGCTCACCCGTCCCGGGGAGGGGCTATATGAACACTGAAGCTTTCTTT

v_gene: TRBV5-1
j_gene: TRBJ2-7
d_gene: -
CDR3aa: CASSLGGTDDAEQYF
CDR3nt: TGCGCCAGCAGCTTGGGCGGGACAGACGACGCCGAGCAGTACTTC

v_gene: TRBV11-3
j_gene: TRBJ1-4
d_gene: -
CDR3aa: CASSLADWDEKLFF
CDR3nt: TGTGCCAGCAGCTTAGCCGACTGGGATGAAAAACTGTTTTTT

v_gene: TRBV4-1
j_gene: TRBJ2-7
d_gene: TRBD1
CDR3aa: CASSQVRGTEPYEQYF
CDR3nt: TGCGCCAGCAGCCAAGTTAGAGGGACAGAGCCCTACGAGCAGTACTTC

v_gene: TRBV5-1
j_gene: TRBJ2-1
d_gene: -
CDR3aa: CASSSPTGYEQFF
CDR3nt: TGCGCCAGCAGCTCTCCCACAGGGTATGAGCAGTTCTTC

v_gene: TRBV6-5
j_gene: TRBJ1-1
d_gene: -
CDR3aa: CASSYSGTYEAFF
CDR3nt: TGTGCCAGCAGTTACTCGGGCACCTATGAAGCTTTCTTT

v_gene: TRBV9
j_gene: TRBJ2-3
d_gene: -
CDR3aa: CATNTGGSTDTQYF
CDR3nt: TGTGCCACCAACACCGGGGGAAGCACAGATACGCAGTATTTT

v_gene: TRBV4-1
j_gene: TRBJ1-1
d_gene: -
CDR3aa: CASSPPLGANTEAFF
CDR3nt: TGCGCCAGCAGCCCTCCTCTGGGGGCGAACACTGAAGCTTTCTTT

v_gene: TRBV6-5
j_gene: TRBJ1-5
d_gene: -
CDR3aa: CASTGGDDQPQHF
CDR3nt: TGTGCCAGCACCGGCGGAGATGATCAGCCCCAGCATTTT

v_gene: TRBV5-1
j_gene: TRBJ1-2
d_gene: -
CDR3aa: CASSSDGGSYGYTF
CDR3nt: TGCGCCAGCAGCTCCGACGGGGGGTCCTATGGCTACACCTTC

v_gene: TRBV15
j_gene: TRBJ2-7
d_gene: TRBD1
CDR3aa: CATRGTGDPNEQYF
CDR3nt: TGTGCCACCAGAGGGACAGGGGATCCCAACGAGCAGTACTTC

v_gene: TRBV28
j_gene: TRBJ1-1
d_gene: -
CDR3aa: CATMLKSSTEAFF
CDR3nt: TGTGCCACCATGTTGAAGTCGAGCACTGAAGCTTTCTTT

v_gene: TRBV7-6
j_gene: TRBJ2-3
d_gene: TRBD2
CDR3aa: CASSRRTSGGGGTDTQYF
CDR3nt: TGTGCCAGCAGCCGACGGACTAGCGGGGGGGGTGGCACAGATACGCAGTATTTT

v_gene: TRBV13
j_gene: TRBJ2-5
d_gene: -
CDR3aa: CASSLQETQYF
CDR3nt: TGTGCCAGCAGCCTCCAAGAGACCCAGTACTTC

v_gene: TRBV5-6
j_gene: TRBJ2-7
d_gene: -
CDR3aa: CASSLRGADEQYF
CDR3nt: TGTGCCAGCAGCTTGCGGGGGGCTGACGAGCAGTACTTC

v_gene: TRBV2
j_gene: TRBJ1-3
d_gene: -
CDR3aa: CASSATGYSGNTIYF
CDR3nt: TGTGCCAGCAGTGCAACAGGGTACTCTGGAAACACCATATATTTT

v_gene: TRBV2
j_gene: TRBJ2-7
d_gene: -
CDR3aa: CARSVPGPYEQYF
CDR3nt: TGTGCCAGATCGGTACCGGGTCCTTACGAGCAGTACTTC

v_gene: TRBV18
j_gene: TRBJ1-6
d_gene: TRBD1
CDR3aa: CASSPLGQESPLHF
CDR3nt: TGTGCCAGCTCACCACTGGGACAGGAGTCACCCCTCCACTTT

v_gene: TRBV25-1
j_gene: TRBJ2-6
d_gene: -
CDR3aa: CASSESRGSGANVLTF
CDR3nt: TGTGCCAGCAGTGAATCAAGGGGATCTGGGGCCAACGTCCTGACTTTC

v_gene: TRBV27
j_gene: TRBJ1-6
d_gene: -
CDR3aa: CASSLIGVGDGSPLHF
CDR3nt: TGTGCCAGCAGTTTAATTGGAGTCGGTGATGGGTCACCCCTCCACTTT

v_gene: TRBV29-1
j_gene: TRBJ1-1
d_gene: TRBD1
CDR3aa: CSVDGTGEGTFF
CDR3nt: TGCAGCGTTGACGGGACAGGGGAAGGAACTTTCTTT

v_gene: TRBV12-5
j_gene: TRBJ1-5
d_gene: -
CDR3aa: CASARGGNQPQHF
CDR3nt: TGTGCTAGTGCCCGAGGGGGAAATCAGCCCCAGCATTTT

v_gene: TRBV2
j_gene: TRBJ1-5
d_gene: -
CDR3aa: CASSADSLGNQPQHF
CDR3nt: TGTGCCAGCAGTGCGGACAGTCTGGGCAATCAGCCCCAGCATTTT

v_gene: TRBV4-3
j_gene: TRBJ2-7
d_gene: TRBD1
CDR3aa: CASSQQQTGTYEQYF
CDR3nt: TGCGCCAGCAGCCAACAACAGACAGGGACATACGAGCAGTACTTC

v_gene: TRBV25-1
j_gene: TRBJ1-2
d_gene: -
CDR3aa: CASSGGVGGYTF
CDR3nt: TGTGCCAGCAGTGGGGGCGTTGGTGGCTACACCTTC

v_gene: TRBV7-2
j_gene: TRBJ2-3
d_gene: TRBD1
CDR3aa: CASSGDRGGTDTQYF
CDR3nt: TGTGCCAGCAGCGGCGACAGGGGCGGCACAGATACGCAGTATTTT

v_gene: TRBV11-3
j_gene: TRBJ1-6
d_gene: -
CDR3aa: CASSLNQAPNSPLHF
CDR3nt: TGTGCCAGCAGCTTAAATCAGGCCCCGAATTCACCCCTCCACTTT

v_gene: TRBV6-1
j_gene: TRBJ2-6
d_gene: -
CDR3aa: CASSEQGTGANVLTF
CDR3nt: TGTGCCAGCAGTGAACAGGGAACCGGGGCCAACGTCCTGACTTTC

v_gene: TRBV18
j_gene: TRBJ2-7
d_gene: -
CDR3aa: CASSPLTGTYEQYF
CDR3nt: TGTGCCAGCTCACCTTTGACAGGTACCTACGAGCAGTACTTC

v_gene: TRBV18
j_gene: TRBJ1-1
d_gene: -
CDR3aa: CASSPRSQATEAFF
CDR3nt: TGTGCCAGCTCACCCCGCTCACAGGCCACTGAAGCTTTCTTT

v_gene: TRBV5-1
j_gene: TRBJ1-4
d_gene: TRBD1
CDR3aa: CASSPGQAYEKLFF
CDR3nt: TGCGCCAGCAGCCCAGGACAGGCTTATGAAAAACTGTTTTTT

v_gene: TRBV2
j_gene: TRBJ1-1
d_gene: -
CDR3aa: CASRLNRDTEAFF
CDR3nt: TGTGCCAGCAGACTTAACAGGGACACTGAAGCTTTCTTT

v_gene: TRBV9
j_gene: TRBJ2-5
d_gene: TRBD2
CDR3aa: CASSAPLAGGPKTQYF
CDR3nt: TGTGCCAGCAGCGCCCCACTAGCGGGGGGGCCGAAGACCCAGTACTTC

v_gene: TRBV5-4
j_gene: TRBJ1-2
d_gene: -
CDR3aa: CASSLGHGVYGYTF
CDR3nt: TGTGCCAGCAGCTTGGGGCACGGGGTCTATGGCTACACCTTC

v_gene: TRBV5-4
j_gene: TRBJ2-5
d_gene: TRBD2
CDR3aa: CASSPGGQETQYF
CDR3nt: TGTGCCAGCAGCCCGGGAGGGCAAGAGACCCAGTACTTC

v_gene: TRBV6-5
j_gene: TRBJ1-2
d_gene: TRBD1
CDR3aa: CASRPPGQPNYGYTF
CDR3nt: TGTGCCAGCAGGCCCCCGGGACAGCCGAACTATGGCTACACCTTC

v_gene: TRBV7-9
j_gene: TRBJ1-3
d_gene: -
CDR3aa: CASNRAESGNTIYF
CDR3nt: TGTGCCAGCAACAGAGCCGAATCTGGAAACACCATATATTTT

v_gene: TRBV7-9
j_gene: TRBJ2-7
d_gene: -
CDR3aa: CASSLRPQGEGEQYF
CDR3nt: TGTGCCAGCAGCTTACGGCCGCAGGGTGAAGGCGAGCAGTACTTC

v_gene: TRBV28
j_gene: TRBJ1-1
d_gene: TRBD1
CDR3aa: CASSPSSGGTEAFF
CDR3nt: TGTGCCAGCAGCCCTTCCTCAGGGGGCACTGAAGCTTTCTTT

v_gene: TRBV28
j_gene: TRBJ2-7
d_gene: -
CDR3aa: CASSLGAGALYEQYF
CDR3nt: TGTGCCAGCAGTTTAGGAGCAGGGGCTCTCTACGAGCAGTACTTC

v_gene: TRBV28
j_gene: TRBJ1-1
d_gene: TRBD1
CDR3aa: CASSAPQGMNTEAFF
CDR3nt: TGTGCCAGCAGTGCCCCACAGGGGATGAACACTGAAGCTTTCTTT

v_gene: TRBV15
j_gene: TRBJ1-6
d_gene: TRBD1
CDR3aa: CATQKGANSPLHF
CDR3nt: TGTGCCACACAGAAGGGGGCAAATTCACCCCTCCACTTT

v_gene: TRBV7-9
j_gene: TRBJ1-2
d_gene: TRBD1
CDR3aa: CASSLNTGGGYTF
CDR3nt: TGTGCCAGCAGCTTAAATACAGGGGGCGGCTACACCTTC

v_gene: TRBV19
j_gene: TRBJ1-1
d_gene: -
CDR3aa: CASKRQIFTEAFF
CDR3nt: TGTGCCAGTAAGCGACAGATTTTCACTGAAGCTTTCTTT

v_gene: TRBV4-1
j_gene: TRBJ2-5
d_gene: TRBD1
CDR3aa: CASSQGQGQTQYF
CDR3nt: TGCGCCAGCAGCCAAGGACAGGGACAGACCCAGTACTTC

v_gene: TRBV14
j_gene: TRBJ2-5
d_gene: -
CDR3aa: CASSQVVAGETQYF
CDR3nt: TGTGCCAGCAGCCAAGTCGTCGCGGGAGAGACCCAGTACTTC